The rows below give T cell receptor beta chains drawn from one sample of a study of T-cell memory formation after mild COVID-19. TCRdb re-derived calls from the 5' RACE reads in MiXCR, one entry per CDR3 protein. The table has 200,000 to 300,000 distinct CDR3 sequences, over 15% seen once. Sequenced material: PBMCs or a T cell subset sorted from them (not recorded which). All receptors come from a man younger than 35 who had mild COVID-19 (a few samples of this study predate the infection). Cell type and time point are not known. The CDR3 runs from the conserved cysteine through the conserved F or W. D genes are given only for firm matches. Expanded clones get a size class; other rows say once, few or many, or leave the size out.

D	size	J	V	DNA	CDR3
NA	few	TRBJ2-1	TRBV29-1	TGCAGTGTGGCACTGCCGACCTACAATGAGCAGTTCTTC	CSVALPTYNEQFF
NA	few	TRBJ2-3	TRBV7-3	TGTGCCAGCAGCGGCACAGGGTCGGACACAGATACGCAGTATTTT	CASSGTGSDTDTQYF
NA	many	TRBJ1-3	TRBV6-5	TGTGCCAGCAGTTATTCGACAGCTGGAAACACCATATATTTT	CASSYSTAGNTIYF
TRBD1	few	TRBJ2-5	TRBV7-2	TGTGCCAGCAGCTCCAGGGGGCCTGGCCAAGAGACCCAGTACTTC	CASSSRGPGQETQYF
TRBD1	NA	TRBJ1-2	TRBV20-1	TGCAGTGCTGAACTGGACAGGAGAGGCGGCTACACCTTC	CSAELDRRGGYTF
NA	NA	TRBJ1-2	TRBV20-1	TGCAGTGCTATCTGGTCTGGCTACACCTTC	CSAIWSGYTF
NA	many	TRBJ2-2	TRBV12-3/TRBV12-4	TGTGCCAGCAGCAACTTCTTTTCAGACACCGGGGAGCTGTTTTTT	CASSNFFSDTGELFF
NA	many	TRBJ2-3	TRBV6-2/TRBV6-3	TGTGCCAGCAGTTACGGGCCGGGTACGCAGTATTTT	CASSYGPGTQYF
NA	NA	TRBJ2-1	TRBV7-6	TGTGCCAGCAGCCCTCAGAGCCTAGCGAATGAGCAGTTCTTC	CASSPQSLANEQFF
TRBD1	few	TRBJ2-6	TRBV11-2	TGTGCCAGCAGCTTAGATGAGGGGGCCGGGGCCAACGTCCTGACTTTC	CASSLDEGAGANVLTF
NA	NA	TRBJ1-1	TRBV29-1	TGCAGCGTATCAATATACGGCACTGAAGCTTTCTTT	CSVSIYGTEAFF
NA	few	TRBJ2-5	TRBV4-1	TGCGCCAGCAGCCAAGGCCAGCTCCAAGAGACCCAGTACTTC	CASSQGQLQETQYF
NA	few	TRBJ2-6	TRBV6-4	TGTGCCAGCAGTGACTCGAAATCTGGGGCCAACGTCCTGACTTTC	CASSDSKSGANVLTF
NA	NA	TRBJ1-1	TRBV10-3	TGTGCCATCAGTGGAGAAGGGAACACTGAAGCTTTCTTT	CAISGEGNTEAFF
NA	few	TRBJ2-2	TRBV12-3/TRBV12-4	TGTGCCAGCAGTTATATAACAGGCGGCACCGGGGAGCTGTTTTTT	CASSYITGGTGELFF
TRBD1	many	TRBJ1-6	TRBV12-3/TRBV12-4	TGTGCCAGCAGGACAGGGAATAATTCACCCCTCCACTTT	CASRTGNNSPLHF